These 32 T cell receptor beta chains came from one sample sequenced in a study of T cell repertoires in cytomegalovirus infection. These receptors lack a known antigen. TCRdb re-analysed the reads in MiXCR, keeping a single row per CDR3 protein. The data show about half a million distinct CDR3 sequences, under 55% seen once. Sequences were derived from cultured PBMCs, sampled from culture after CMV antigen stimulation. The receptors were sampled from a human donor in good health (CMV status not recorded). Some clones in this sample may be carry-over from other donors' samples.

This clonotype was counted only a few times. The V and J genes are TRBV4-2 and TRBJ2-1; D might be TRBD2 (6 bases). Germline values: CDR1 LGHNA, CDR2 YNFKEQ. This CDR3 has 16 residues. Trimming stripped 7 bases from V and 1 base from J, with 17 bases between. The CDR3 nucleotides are TGTGCCAGCACCCCGGGCGGCCTAGCGTCCTACAATGAGCAGTTCTTC. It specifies CASTPGGLASYNEQFF.

CDR3 nucleotides: TGTGCCAGTAATCCAATAGCGGGGGGCACCCTGGATACGCAGTATTTT. Amino acid sequence: CASNPIAGGTLDTQYF. The chain has TRBV28 and TRBJ2-3; the match to TRBD2 covers 10 bases. Trimming took 9 bases from V and 6 from J; bases not matched to a gene: 15. This CDR3 comprises 16 residues. Germline-derived CDR1 and CDR2 are MDHEN and SYDVKM.

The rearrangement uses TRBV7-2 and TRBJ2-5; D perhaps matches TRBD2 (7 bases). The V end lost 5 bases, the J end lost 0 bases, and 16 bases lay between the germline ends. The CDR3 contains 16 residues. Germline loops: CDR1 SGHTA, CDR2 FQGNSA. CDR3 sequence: CASSLVAGAYQETQYF. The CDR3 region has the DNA TGTGCCAGCAGCCTTGTCGCGGGGGCGTACCAAGAGACCCAGTACTTC.

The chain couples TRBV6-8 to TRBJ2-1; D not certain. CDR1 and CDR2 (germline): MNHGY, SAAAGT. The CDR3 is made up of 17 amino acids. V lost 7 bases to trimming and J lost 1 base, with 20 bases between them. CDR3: CASINRWRGSSYNEQFF. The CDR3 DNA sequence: TGTGCCAGCATTAATAGGTGGCGCGGAAGTTCCTACAATGAGCAGTTCTTC.

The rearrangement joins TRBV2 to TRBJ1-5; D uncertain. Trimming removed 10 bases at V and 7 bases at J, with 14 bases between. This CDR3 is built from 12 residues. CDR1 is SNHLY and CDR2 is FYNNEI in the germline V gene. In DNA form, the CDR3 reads TGTGCCACCCGGTCCATCGGCCAGCCCCAGCATTTT. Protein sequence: CATRSIGQPQHF.

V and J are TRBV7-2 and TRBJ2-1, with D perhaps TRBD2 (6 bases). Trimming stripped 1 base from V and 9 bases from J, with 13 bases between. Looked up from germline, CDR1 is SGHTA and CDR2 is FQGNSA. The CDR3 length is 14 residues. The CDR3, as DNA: TGTGCCAGCAGCTTAGAACCTAGCGCGGGTGAGCAGTTCTTC. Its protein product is CASSLEPSAGEQFF.

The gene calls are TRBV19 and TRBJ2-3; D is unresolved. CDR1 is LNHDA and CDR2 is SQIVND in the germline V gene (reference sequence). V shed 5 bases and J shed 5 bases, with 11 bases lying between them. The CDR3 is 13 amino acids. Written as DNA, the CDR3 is TGTGCCAGTAGTTCTGGAGAAATAGATACGCAGTATTTT. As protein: CASSSGEIDTQYF.

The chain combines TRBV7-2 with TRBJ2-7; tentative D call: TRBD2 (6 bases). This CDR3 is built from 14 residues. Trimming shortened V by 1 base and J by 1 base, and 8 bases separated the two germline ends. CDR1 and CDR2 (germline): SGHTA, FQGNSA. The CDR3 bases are TGTGCCAGCAGCTTAGAGGCGGGGTCCTACGAGCAGTACTTC. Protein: CASSLEAGSYEQYF.

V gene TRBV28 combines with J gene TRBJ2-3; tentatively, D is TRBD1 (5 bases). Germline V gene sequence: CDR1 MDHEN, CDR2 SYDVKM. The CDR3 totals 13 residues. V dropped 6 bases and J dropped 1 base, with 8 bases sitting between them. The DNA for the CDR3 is TGTGCCAGCAGGACAGTCCGCACAGATACGCAGTATTTT. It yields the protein CASRTVRTDTQYF.

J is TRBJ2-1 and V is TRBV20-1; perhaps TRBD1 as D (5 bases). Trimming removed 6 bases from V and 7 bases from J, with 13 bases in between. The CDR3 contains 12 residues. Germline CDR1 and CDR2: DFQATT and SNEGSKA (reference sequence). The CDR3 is CSARNQGNEQFF. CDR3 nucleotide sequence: TGCAGTGCCCGAAATCAGGGAAATGAGCAGTTCTTC.

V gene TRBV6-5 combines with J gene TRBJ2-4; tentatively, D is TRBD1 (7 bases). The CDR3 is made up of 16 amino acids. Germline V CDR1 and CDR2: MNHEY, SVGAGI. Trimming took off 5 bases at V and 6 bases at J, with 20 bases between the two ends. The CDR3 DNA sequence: TGTGCCAGCAGTCGGGGGACAGTAGGATCTCGAAACATTCAGTACTTC. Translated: CASSRGTVGSRNIQYF.

CDR3 bases: TGCGCCAGCTGTGGCGGGTCCGACATGAACACTGAAGCTTTCTTT. The encoded protein is CASCGGSDMNTEAFF. The genes are TRBV5-1 and TRBJ1-1, with unresolved D. The germline V gene has CDR1 SGHRS and CDR2 YFSETQ. V was cut by 7 bases and J by 0 bases, with 16 bases left in between. This CDR3 comprises 15 residues.

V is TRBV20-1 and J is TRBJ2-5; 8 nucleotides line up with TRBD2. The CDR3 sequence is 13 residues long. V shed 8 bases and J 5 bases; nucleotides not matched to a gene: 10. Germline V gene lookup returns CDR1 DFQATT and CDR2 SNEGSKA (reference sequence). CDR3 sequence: CSPSRGGGETQYF. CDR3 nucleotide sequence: TGCAGTCCCAGTCGGGGGGGAGGGGAGACCCAGTACTTC.

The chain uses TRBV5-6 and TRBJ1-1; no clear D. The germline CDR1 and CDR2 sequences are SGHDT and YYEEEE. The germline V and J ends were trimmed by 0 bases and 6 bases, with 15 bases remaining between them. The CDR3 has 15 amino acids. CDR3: CASSLVLRSIPEAFF. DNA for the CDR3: TGTGCCAGCAGCTTGGTGCTTCGATCGATACCTGAAGCTTTCTTT.

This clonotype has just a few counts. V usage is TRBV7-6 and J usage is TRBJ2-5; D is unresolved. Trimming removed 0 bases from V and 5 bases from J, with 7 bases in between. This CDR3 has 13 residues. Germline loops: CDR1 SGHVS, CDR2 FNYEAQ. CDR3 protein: CASSLANFETQYF. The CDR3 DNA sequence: TGTGCCAGCAGCTTAGCGAATTTTGAGACCCAGTACTTC.

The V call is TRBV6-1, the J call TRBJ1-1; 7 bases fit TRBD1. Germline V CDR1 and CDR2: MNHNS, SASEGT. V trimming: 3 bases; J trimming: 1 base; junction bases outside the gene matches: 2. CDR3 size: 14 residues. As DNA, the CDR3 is TGTGCCAGCAGTGAGGACAGGACGAACACTGAAGCTTTCTTT. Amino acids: CASSEDRTNTEAFF.

CDR3 sequence (DNA): TGTGCCATCAGAGTTACGGGAGGAGGGTACAATGAGCAGTTCTTC. Its protein is CAIRVTGGGYNEQFF. This chain joins TRBV10-3 and TRBJ2-1, with 7 bases matching TRBD2. Germline loops: CDR1 ENHRY, CDR2 SYGVKD. J lost 4 bases, V lost 6 bases, and 9 bases had no gene match. The length of the CDR3 is 15 residues.

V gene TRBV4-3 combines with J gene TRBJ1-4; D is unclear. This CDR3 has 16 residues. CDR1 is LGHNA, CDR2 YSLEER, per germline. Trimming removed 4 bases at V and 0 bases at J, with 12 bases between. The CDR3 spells CASSLDPRATNEKLFF. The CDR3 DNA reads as TGCGCCAGCAGCCTCGACCCTAGGGCAACTAATGAAAAACTGTTTTTT.

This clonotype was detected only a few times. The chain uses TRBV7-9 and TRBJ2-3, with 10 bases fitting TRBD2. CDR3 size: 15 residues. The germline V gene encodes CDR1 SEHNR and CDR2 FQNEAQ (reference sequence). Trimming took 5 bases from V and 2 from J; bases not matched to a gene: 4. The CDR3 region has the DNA TGTGCCAGCAGCCAAGCGGGGGGGCCCACAGATACGCAGTATTTT. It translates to CASSQAGGPTDTQYF.

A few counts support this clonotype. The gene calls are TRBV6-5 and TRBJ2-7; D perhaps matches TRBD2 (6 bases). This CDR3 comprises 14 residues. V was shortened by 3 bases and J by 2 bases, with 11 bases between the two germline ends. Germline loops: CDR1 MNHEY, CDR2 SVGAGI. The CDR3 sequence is CASSYGGKTYEQYF. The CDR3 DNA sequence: TGTGCCAGCAGTTATGGGGGGAAAACCTACGAGCAGTACTTC.

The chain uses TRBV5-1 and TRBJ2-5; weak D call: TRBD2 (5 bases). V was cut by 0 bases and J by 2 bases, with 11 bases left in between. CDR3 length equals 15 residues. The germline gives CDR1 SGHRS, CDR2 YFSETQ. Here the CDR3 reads CASSLAPGEQETQYF. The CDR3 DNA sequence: TGCGCCAGCAGCTTGGCCCCCGGGGAGCAAGAGACCCAGTACTTC.

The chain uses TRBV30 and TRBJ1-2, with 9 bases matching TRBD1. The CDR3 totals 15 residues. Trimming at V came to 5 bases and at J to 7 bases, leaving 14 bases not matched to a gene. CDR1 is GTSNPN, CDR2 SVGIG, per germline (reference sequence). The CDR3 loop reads CAWGGLDRGVGGYTF. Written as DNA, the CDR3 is TGTGCCTGGGGGGGGCTGGACAGGGGTGTCGGTGGCTACACCTTC.

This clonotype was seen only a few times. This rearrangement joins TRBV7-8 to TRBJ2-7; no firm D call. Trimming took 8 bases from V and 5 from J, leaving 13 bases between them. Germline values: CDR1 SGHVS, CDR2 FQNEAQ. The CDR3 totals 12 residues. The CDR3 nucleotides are TGTGCCAGCCGCCTTATTGCCGACGAGCAGTACTTC. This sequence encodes CASRLIADEQYF.

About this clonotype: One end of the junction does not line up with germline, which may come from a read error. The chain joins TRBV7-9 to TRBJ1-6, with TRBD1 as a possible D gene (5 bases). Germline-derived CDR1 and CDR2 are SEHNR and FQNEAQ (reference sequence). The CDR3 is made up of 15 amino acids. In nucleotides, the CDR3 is TGTGTCAGCAGACCTATTCCGGGACGGGATTCACCCCTCCACTTT. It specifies CVSRPIPGRDSPLHF.

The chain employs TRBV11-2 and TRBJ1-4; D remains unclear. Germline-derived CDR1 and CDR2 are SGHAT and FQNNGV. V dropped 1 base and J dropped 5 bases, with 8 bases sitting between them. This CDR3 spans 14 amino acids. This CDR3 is CASSLVGMNEKLFF. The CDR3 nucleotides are TGTGCCAGCAGCTTAGTGGGGATGAATGAAAAACTGTTTTTT.

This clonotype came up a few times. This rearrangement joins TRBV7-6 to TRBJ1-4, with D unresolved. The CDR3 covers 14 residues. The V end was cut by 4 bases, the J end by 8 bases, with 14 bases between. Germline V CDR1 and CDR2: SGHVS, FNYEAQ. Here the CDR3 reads CASSSRTVVEKLFF. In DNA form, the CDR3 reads TGTGCCAGCAGCTCCAGGACGGTGGTGGAAAAACTGTTTTTT.

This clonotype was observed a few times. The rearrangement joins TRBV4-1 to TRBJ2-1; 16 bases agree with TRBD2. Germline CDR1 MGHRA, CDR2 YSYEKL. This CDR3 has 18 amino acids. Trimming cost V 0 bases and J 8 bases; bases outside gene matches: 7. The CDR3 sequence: CASSQELGLAGGTDEQFF. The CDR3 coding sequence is TGCGCCAGCAGCCAAGAATTGGGACTAGCGGGGGGGACGGATGAGCAGTTCTTC.

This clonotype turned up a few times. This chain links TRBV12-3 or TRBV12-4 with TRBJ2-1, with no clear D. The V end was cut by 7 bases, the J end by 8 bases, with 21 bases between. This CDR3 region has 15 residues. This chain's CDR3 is CASTFALDHPYEQFF. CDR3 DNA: TGTGCCAGCACCTTTGCCCTGGACCATCCCTATGAGCAGTTCTTC.

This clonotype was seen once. CDR3 in amino acids: CSVDRGAFF. CDR3 bases: TGCAGCGTTGACAGAGGGGCTTTCTTT. The chain uses TRBV29-1 and TRBJ1-1; D ambiguous. The germline CDR1 and CDR2 sequences are SQVTM and ANQGSEA. This CDR3 is 9 amino acids long. V dropped 3 bases and J dropped 11 bases, with 7 bases sitting between them.

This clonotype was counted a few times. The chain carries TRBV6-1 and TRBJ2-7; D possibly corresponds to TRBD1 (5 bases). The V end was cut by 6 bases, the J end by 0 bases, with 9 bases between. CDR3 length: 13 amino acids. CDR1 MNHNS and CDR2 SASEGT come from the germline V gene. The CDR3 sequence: CASSNRPSYEQYF. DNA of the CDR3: TGTGCCAGCAGCAACAGGCCCTCCTACGAGCAGTACTTC.

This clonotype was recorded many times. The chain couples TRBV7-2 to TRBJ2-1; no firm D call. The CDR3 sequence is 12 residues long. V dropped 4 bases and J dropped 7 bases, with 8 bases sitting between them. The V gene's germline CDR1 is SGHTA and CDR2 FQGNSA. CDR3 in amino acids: CASSSQGNEQFF. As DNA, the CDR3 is TGTGCCAGCAGCTCCCAAGGGAATGAGCAGTTCTTC.

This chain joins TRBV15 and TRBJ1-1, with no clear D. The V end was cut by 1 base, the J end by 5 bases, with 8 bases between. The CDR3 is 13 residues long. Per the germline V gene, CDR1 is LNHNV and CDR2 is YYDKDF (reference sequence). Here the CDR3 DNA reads TGTGCCACCAGCAGAGTAATGGAAACTGAAGCTTTCTTT. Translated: CATSRVMETEAFF. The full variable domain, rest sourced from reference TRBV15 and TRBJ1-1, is DAMVIQNPRYQVTQFGKPVTLSCSQTLNHNVMYWYQQKSSQAPKLLFHYYDKDFNNEADTPDNFQSRRPNTSFCFLDIRSPGLGDTAMYLCATSRVMETEAFFGQGTRLTVV.